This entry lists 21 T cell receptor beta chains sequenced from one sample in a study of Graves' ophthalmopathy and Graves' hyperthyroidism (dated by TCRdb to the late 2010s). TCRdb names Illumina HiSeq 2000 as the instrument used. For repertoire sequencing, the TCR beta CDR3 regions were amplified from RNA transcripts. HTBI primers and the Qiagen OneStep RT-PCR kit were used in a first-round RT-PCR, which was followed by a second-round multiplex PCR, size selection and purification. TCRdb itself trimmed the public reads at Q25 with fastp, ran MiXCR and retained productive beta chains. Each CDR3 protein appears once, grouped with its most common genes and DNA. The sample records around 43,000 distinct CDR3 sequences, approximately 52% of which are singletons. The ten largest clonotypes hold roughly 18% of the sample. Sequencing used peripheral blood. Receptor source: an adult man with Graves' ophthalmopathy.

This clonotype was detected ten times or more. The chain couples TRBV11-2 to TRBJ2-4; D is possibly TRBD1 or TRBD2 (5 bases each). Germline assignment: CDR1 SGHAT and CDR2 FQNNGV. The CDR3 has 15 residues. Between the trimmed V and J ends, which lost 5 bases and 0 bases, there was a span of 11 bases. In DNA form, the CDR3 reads TGTGCCAGCAGCGGGGGTCTACTAGCCAAAAACATTCAGTACTTC. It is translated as CASSGGLLAKNIQYF.

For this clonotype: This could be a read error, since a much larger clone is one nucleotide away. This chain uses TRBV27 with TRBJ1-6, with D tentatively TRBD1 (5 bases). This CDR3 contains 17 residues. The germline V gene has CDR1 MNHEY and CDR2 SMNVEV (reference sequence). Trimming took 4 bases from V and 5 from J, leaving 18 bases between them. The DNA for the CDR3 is TGTGCCAGCAGTTCCCGGGAGCAGGGCTCACATAATTCACCCCTCCACTTT. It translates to CASSSREQGSHNSPLHF.

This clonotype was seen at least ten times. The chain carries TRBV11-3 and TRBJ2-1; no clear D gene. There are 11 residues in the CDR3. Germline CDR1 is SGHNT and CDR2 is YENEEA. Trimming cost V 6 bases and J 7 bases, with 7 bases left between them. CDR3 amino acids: CASSRANEQFF. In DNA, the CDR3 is TGTGCCAGCAGTAGGGCGAATGAGCAGTTCTTC.

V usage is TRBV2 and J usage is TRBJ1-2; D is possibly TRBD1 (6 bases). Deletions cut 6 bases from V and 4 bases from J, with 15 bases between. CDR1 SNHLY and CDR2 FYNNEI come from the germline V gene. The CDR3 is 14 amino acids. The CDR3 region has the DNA TGTGCCAGCAGCCGGGACAAGAGAACCTATGGCTACACCTTC. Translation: CASSRDKRTYGYTF.

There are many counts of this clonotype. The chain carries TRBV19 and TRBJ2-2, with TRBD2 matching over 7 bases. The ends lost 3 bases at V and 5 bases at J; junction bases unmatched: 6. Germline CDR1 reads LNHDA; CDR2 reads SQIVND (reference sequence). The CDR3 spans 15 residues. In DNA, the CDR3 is TGTGCCAGTAGTATCAAGGCCGGGGGGACCGGGGAGCTGTTTTTT. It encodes CASSIKAGGTGELFF.

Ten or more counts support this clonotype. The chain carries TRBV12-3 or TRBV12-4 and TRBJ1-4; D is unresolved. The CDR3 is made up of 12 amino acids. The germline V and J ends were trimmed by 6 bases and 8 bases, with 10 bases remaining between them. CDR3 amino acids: CASSRKEEKLFF. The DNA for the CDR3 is TGTGCCAGCAGCCGCAAGGAGGAAAAACTGTTTTTT.

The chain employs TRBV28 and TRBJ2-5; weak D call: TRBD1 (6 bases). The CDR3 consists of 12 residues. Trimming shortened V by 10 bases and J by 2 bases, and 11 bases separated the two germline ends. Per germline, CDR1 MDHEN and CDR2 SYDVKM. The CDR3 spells CATRDRQETQYF. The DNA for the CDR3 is TGTGCCACTAGAGACAGGCAAGAGACCCAGTACTTC.

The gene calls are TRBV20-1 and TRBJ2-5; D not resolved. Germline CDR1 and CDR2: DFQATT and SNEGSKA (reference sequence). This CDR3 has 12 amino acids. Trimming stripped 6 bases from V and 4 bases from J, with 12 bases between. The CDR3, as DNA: TGCAGTGCCGTCCCGGGTGGAGAGACCCAGTACTTC. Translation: CSAVPGGETQYF.

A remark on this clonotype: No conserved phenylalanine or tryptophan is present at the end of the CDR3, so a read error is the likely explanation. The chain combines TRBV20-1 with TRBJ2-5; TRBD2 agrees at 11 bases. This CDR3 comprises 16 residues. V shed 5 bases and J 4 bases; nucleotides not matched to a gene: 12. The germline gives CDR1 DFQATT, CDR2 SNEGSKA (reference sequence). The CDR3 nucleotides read TGCAGTGCTGGGGAGTCTAGCGGGGGGCTGAGAGAGACCCAGTACTTA. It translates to CSAGESSGGLRETQYL.

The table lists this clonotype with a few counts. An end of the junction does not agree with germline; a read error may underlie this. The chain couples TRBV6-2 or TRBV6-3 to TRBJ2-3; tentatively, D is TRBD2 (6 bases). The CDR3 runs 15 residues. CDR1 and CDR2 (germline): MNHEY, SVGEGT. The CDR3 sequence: CASSYGTTSTDTRYF. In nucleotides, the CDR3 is TGTGCCAGCAGTTACGGGACCACTAGCACAGATACGCGGTATTTT.

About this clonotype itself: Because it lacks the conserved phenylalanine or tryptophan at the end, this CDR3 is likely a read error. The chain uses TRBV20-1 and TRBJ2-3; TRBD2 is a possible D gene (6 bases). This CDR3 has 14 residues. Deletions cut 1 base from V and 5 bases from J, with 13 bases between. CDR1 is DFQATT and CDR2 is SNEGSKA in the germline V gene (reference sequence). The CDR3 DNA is TGCAGTGCTAGAGCGGGACTTTTGGGAGATACGCAGTATTGT. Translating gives CSARAGLLGDTQYC.

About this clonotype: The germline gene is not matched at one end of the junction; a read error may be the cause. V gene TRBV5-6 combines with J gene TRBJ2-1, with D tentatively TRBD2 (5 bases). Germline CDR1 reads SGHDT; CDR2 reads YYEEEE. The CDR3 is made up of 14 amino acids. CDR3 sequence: CASSSGSSYSEQFF. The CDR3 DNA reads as TGTGCCAGCAGCTCGGGGAGCTCCTACAGTGAGCAGTTCTTC.

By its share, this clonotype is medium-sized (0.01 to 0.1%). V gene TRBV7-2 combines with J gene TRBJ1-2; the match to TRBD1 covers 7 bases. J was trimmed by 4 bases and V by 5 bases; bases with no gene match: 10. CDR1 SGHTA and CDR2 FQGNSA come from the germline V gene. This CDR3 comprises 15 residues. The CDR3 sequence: CASSPQSGQFYGYTF. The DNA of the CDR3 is TGTGCCAGCAGCCCACAATCGGGACAGTTCTATGGCTACACCTTC.

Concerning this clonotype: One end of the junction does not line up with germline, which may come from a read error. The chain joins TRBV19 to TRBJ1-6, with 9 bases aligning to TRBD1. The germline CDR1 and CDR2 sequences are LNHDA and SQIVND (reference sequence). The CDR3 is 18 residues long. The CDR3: CTSSIPPGQGTENSPLHF. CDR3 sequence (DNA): TGTACCAGTAGTATACCCCCGGGACAGGGAACGGAGAATTCACCCCTCCACTTT.

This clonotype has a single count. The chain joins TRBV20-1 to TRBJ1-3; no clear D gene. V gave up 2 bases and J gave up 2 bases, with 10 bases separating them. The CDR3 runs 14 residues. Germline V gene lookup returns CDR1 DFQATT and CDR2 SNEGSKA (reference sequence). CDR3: CSARSRTAGNTIYF. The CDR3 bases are TGCAGTGCTAGATCGCGTACAGCTGGAAACACCATATATTTT.

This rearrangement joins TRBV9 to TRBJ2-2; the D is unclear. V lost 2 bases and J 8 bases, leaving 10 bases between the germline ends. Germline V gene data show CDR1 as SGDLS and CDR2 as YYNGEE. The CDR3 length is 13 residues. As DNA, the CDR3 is TGTGCCAGCAGCGTGGGGAACTCTGGGGAGCTGTTTTTT. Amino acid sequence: CASSVGNSGELFF.

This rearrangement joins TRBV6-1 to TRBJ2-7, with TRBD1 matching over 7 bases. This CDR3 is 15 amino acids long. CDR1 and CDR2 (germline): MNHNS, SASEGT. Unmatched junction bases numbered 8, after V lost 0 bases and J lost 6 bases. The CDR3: CASSEAETGTSEQYF. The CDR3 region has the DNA TGTGCCAGCAGTGAAGCCGAGACAGGGACGAGCGAGCAGTACTTC.

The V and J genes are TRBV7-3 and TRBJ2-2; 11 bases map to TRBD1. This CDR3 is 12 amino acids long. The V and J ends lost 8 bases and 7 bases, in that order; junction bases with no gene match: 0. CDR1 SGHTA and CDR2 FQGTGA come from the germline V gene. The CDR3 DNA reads TGTGCCAGCGGGACAGGGGGCGGGGAGCTGTTTTTT. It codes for CASGTGGGELFF.

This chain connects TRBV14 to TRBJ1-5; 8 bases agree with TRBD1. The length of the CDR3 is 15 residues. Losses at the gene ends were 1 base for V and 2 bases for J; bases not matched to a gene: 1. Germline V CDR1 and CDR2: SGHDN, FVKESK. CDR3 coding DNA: TGTGCCAGCAGCCAAGCGGGACAGGGCAATCAGCCCCAGCATTTT. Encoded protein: CASSQAGQGNQPQHF.

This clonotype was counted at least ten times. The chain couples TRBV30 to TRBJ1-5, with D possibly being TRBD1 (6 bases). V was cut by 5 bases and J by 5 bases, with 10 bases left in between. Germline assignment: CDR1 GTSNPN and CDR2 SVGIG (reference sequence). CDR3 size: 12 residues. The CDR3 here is CAWDTGYQPQHF. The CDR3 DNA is TGTGCCTGGGACACAGGGTATCAGCCCCAGCATTTT.

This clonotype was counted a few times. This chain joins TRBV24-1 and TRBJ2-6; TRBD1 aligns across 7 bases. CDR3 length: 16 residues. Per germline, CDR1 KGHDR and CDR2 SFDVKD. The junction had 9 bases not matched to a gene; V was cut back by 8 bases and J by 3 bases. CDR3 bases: TGTGCCACCACCGAATCACAGGGGCATGGGGCCAACGTCCTGACTTTC. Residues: CATTESQGHGANVLTF.